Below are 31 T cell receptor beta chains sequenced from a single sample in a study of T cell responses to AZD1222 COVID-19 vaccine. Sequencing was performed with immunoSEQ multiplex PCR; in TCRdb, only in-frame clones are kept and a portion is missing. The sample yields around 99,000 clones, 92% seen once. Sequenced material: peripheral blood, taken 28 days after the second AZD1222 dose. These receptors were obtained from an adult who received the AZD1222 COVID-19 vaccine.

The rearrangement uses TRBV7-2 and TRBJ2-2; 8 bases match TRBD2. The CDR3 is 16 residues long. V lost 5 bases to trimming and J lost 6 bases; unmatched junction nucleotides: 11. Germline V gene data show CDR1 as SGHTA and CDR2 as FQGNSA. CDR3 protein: CASSGRSGGAAGELFF. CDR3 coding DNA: TGTGCCAGCAGCGGGCGTTCCGGGGGGGCCGCCGGGGAGCTGTTTTTT.

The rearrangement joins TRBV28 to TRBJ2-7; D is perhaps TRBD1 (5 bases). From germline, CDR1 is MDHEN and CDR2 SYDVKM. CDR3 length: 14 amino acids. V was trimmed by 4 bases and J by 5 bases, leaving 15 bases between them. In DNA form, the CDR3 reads TGTGCCAGCAGTTCCCCGACAGAAGGAAACGAGCAGTACTTC. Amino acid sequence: CASSSPTEGNEQYF. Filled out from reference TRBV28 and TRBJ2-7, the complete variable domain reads DVKVTQSSRYLVKRTGEKVFLECVQDMDHENMFWYRQDPGLGLRLIYFSYDVKMKEKGDIPEGYSVSREKKERFSLILESASTNQTSMYLCASSSPTEGNEQYFGPGTRLTVT.

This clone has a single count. The CDR3 DNA reads TGTGCCAGCAGTTCGGGCAGCTATGAAAAACTGTTTTTT. Protein: CASSSGSYEKLFF. The chain employs TRBV6-5 and TRBJ1-4, with D unresolved. This CDR3 contains 13 residues. Per germline, CDR1 MNHEY and CDR2 SVGAGI. Trimming shortened V by 4 bases and J by 6 bases, and 9 bases separated the two germline ends.

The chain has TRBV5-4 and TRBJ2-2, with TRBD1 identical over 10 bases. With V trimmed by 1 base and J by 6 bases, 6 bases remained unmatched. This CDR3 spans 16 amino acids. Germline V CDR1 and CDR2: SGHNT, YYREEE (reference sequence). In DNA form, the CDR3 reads TGTGCCAGCAGCTTGCCACCGGGACAGGGGCCCGGGGAGCTGTTTTTT. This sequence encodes CASSLPPGQGPGELFF.

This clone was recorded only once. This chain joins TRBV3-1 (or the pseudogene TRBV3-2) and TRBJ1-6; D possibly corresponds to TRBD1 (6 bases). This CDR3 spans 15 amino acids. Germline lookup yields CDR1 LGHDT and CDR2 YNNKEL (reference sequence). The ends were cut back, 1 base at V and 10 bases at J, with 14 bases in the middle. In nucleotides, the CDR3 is TGTGCCAGCAGCCAAGGAGGGGGGGTAGGGTCACCCCTCCACTTT. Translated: CASSQGGGVGSPLHF.

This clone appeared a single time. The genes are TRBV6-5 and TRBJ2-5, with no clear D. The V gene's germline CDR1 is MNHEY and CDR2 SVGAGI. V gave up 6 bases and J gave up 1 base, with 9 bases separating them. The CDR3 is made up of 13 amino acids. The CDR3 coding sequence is TGTGCCAGCAGGGGCCTACCCCAAGAGACCCAGTACTTC. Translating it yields CASRGLPQETQYF.

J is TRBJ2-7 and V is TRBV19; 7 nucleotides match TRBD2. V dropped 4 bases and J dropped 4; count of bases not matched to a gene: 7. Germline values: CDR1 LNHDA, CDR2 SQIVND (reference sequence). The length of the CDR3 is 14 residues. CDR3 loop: CASSRGGTAYEQYF. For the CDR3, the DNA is TGTGCCAGTAGTAGGGGGGGTACGGCGTACGAGCAGTACTTC.

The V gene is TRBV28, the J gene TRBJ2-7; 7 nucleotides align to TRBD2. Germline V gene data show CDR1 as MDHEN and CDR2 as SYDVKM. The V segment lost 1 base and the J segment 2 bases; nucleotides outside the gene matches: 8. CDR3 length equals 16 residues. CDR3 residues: CASSLFGGSTPYEQYF. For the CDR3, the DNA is TGTGCCAGCAGTTTATTTGGCGGGAGTACCCCCTACGAGCAGTACTTC. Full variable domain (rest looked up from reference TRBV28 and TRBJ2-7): DVKVTQSSRYLVKRTGEKVFLECVQDMDHENMFWYRQDPGLGLRLIYFSYDVKMKEKGDIPEGYSVSREKKERFSLILESASTNQTSMYLCASSLFGGSTPYEQYFGPGTRLTVT.

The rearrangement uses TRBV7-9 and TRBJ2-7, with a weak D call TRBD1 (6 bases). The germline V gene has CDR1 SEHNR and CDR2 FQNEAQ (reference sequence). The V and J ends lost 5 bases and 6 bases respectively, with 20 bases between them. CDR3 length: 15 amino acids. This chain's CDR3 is CASSARDTRLGEQYF. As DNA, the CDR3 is TGTGCCAGCAGCGCCCGGGACACCCGACTGGGCGAGCAGTACTTC.

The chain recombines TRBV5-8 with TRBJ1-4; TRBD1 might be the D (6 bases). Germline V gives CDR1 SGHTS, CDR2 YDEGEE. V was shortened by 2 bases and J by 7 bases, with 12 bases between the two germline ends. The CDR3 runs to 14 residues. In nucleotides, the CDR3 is TGTGCCAGCAGCTTAGGGAGGGGGTTTGAAAAACTGTTTTTT. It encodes CASSLGRGFEKLFF.

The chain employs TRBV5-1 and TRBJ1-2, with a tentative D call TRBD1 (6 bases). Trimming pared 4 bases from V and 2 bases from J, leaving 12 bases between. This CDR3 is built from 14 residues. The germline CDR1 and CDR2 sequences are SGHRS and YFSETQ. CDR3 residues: CASSPLQGNYGYTF. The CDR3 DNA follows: TGCGCCAGCAGCCCACTACAGGGCAACTATGGCTACACCTTC.

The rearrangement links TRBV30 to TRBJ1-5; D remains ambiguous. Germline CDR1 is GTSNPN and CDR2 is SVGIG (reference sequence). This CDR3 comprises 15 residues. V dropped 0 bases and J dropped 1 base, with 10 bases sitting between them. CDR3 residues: CAWSVAGSSNQPQHF. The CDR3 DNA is TGTGCCTGGAGTGTAGCTGGGTCGAGCAATCAGCCCCAGCATTTT. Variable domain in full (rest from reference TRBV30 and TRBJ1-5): SQTIHQWPATLVQPVGSPLSLECTVEGTSNPNLYWYRQAAGRGLQLLFYSVGIGQISSEVPQNLSASRPQDRQFILSSKKLLLSDSGFYLCAWSVAGSSNQPQHFGDGTRLSIL.

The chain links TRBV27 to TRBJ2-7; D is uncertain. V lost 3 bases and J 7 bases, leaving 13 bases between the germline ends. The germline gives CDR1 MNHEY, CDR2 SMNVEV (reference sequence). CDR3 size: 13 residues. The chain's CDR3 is CASSLAIYSEQYF. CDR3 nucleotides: TGTGCCAGCAGTTTGGCTATCTACAGTGAGCAGTACTTC.

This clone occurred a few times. CDR3 amino acids: CASNKARRYGYTF. The DNA for the CDR3 is TGTGCCAGCAATAAGGCAAGAAGGTATGGCTACACCTTC. The V gene is TRBV28, the J gene TRBJ1-2; D gene ambiguous. CDR1 and CDR2 (germline): MDHEN, SYDVKM. This CDR3 is 13 amino acids long. Trimming stripped 7 bases from V and 5 bases from J, with 14 bases between.

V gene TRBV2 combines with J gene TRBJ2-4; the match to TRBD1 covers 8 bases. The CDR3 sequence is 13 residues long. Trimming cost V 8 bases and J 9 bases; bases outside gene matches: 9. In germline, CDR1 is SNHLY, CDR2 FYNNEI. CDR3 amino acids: CASSGGRGGIQYF. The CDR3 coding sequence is TGTGCCAGCTCAGGGGGCCGGGGTGGCATTCAGTACTTC.

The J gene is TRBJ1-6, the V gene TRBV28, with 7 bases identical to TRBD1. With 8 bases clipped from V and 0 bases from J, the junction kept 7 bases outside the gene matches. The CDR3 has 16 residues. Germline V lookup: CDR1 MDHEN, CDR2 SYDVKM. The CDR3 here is CASAQGSSSYNSPLHF. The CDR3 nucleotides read TGTGCCAGCGCACAGGGGTCGAGCTCCTATAATTCACCCCTCCACTTT. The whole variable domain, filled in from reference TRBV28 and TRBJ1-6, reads DVKVTQSSRYLVKRTGEKVFLECVQDMDHENMFWYRQDPGLGLRLIYFSYDVKMKEKGDIPEGYSVSREKKERFSLILESASTNQTSMYLCASAQGSSSYNSPLHFGNGTRLTVT.

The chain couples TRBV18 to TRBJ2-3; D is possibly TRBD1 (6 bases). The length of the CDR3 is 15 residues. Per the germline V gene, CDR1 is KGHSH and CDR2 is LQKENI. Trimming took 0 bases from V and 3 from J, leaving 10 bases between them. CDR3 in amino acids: CASSPPAGATDTQYF. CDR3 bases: TGTGCCAGCTCACCACCGGCAGGGGCGACAGATACGCAGTATTTT.

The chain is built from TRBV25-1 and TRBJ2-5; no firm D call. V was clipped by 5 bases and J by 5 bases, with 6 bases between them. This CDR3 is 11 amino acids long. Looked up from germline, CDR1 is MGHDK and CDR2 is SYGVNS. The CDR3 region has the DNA TGTGCCAGCAGTCCCGGTGAGACCCAGTACTTC. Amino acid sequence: CASSPGETQYF.

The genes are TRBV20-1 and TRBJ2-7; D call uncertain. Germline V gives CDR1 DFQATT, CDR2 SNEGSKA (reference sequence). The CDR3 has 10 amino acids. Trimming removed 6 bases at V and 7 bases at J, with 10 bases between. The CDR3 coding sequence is TGCAGTGCCCGGACGGATGAGCAGTACTTC. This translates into CSARTDEQYF.

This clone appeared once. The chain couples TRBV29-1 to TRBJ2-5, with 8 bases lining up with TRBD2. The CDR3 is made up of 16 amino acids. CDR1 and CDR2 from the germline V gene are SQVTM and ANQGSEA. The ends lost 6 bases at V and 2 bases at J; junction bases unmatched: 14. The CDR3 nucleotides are TGCAGCGTCCGGGGGGGGTCGCGGCAGCAACAAGAGACCCAGTACTTC. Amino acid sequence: CSVRGGSRQQQETQYF.

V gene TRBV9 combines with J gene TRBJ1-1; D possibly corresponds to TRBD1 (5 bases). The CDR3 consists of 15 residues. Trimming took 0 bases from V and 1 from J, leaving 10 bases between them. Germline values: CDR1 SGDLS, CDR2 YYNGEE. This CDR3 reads CASSVDGGWNTEAFF. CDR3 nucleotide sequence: TGTGCCAGCAGCGTAGATGGGGGATGGAACACTGAAGCTTTCTTT.

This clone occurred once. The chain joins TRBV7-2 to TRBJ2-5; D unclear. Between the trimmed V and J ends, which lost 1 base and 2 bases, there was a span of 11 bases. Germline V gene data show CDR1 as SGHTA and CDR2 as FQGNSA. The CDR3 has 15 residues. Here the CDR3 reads CASSLGGVRQETQYF. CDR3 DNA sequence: TGTGCCAGCAGCTTAGGTGGTGTTAGGCAAGAGACCCAGTACTTC.

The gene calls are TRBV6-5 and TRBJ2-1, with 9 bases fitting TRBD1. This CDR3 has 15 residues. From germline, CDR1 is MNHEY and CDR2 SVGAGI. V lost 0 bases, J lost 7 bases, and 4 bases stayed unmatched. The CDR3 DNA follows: TGTGCCAGCAGTTACTCCGGGACAGGGTTGAATGAGCAGTTCTTC. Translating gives CASSYSGTGLNEQFF.

The CDR3 protein is CASSGQLDNQPQHF. CDR3 coding DNA: TGTGCCAGCTCGGGACAGTTGGACAATCAGCCCCAGCATTTT. The V gene is TRBV25-1, the J gene TRBJ1-5; 7 bases line up with TRBD1. The CDR3 extends over 14 amino acids. With V trimmed by 8 bases and J by 3 bases, 7 bases remained unmatched. CDR1 MGHDK and CDR2 SYGVNS come from the germline V gene.

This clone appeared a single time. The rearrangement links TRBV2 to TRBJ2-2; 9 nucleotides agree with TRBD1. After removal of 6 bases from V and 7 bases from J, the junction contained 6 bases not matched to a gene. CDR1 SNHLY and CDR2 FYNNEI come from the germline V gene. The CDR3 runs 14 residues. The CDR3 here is CASRHRGRDGELFF. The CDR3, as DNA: TGTGCCAGCAGGCACAGGGGGCGGGACGGGGAGCTGTTTTTT.

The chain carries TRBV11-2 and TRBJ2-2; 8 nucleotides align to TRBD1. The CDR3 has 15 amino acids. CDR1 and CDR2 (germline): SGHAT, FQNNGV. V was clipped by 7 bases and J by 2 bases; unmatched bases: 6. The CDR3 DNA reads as TGTGCCAGCACCAGACAGGGGTTTAACACCGGGGAGCTGTTTTTT. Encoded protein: CASTRQGFNTGELFF.

The CDR3 DNA reads as TGTGCCAGCAGTAAACTAAGACAGGGAATTCGAACTGAAGCTTTCTTT. It codes for CASSKLRQGIRTEAFF. The chain recombines TRBV6-4 with TRBJ1-1; TRBD1 agrees at 7 bases. The J segment lost 5 bases and the V segment lost 5 bases, leaving 14 bases of the junction unmatched. The germline gives CDR1 MRHNA, CDR2 SNTAGT. The CDR3 covers 16 residues.

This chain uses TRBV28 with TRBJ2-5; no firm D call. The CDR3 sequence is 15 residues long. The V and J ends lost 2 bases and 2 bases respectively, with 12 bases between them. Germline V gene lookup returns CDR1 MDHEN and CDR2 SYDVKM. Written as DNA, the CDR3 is TGTGCCAGCAGTTTAAGGGTTGGCCTACAAGAGACCCAGTACTTC. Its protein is CASSLRVGLQETQYF.

The CDR3 loop is CASSFGQQLGYTF. DNA for the CDR3: TGTGCCAGCAGCTTTGGACAGCAACTGGGCTACACCTTC. The chain has TRBV7-2 and TRBJ1-2; possibly TRBD1 for D (6 bases). The CDR3 contains 13 residues. V shed 3 bases and J shed 8 bases, with 13 bases lying between them. Germline V lookup: CDR1 SGHTA, CDR2 FQGNSA.

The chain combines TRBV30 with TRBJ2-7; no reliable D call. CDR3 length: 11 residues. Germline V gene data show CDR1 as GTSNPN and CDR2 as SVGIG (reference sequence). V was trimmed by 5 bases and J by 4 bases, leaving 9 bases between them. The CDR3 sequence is CAWSERYEQYF. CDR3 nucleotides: TGTGCCTGGTCAGAGCGATACGAGCAGTACTTC.

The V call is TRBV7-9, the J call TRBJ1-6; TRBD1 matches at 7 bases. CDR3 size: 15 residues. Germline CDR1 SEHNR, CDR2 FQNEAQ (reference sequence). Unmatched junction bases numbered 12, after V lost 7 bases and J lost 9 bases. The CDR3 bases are TGTGCCAGCACCATAGGGACAGAATCTACTTCACCCCTCCACTTT. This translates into CASTIGTESTSPLHF.